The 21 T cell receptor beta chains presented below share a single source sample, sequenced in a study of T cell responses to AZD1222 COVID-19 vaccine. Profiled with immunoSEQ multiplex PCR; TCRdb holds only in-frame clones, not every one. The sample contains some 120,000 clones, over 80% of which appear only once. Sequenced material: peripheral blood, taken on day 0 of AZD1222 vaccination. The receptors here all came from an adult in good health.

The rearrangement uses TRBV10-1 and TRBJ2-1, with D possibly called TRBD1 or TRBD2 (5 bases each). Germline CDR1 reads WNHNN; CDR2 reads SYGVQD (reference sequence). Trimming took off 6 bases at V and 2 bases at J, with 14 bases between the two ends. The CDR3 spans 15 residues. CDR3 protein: CASSDTRGTYNEQFF. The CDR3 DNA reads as TGCGCCAGCAGCGATACTAGGGGCACCTACAATGAGCAGTTCTTC.

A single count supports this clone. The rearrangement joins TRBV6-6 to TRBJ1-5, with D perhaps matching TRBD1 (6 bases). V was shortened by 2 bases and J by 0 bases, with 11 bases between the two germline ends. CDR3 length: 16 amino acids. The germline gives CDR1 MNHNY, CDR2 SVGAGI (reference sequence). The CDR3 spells CASSYQGQTSNQPQHF. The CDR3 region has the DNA TGTGCCAGCAGTTACCAGGGGCAAACTAGCAATCAGCCCCAGCATTTT.

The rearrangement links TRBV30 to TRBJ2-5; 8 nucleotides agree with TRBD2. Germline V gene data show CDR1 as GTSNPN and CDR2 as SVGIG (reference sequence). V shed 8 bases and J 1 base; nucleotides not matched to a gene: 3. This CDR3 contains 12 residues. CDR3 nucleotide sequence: TGTGCCCGAAGCGGGGGCCAAGAGACCCAGTACTTC. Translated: CARSGGQETQYF.

The CDR3: CASRPVLGGNTIYF. DNA for the CDR3: TGTGCCAGTAGGCCCGTCCTGGGAGGAAACACCATATATTTT. The chain employs TRBV19 and TRBJ1-3; D ambiguous. The CDR3 contains 14 residues. V lost 6 bases and J lost 4, with 13 bases in between. Per germline, CDR1 LNHDA and CDR2 SQIVND (reference sequence).

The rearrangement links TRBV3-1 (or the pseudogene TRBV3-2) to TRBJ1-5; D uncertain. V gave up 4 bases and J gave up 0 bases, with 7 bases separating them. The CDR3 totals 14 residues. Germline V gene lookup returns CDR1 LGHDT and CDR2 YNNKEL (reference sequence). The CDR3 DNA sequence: TGTGCCAGCAGCCTCAAATCTAGCAATCAGCCCCAGCATTTT. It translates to CASSLKSSNQPQHF.

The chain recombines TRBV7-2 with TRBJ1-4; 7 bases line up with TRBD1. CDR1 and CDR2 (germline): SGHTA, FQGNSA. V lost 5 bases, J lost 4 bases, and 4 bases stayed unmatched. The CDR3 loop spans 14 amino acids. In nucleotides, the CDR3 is TGTGCCAGCAGCGCGGGACAGTATAATGAAAAACTGTTTTTT. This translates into CASSAGQYNEKLFF. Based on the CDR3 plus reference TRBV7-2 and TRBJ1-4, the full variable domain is GAGVSQSPSNKVTEKGKDVELRCDPISGHTALYWYRQSLGQGLEFLIYFQGNSAPDKSGLPSDRFSAERTGGSVSTLTIQRTQQEDSAVYLCASSAGQYNEKLFFGSGTQLSVL.

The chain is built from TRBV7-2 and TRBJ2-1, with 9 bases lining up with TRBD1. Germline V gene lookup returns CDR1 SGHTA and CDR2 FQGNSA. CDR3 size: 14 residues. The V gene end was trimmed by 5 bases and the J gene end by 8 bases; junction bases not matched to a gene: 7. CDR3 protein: CASSPRTGADEQFF. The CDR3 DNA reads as TGTGCCAGCAGCCCCAGGACAGGGGCGGATGAGCAGTTCTTC.

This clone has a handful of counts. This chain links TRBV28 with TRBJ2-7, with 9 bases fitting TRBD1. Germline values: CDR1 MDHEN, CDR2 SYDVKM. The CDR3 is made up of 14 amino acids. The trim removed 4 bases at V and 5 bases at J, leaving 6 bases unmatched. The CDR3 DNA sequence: TGTGCCAGCAGTTCCTACAGGGGGCAAAACGAGCAGTACTTC. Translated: CASSSYRGQNEQYF.

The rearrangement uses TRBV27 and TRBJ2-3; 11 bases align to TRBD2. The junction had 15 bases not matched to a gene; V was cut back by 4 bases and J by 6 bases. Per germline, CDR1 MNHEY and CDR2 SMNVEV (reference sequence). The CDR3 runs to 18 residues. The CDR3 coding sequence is TGTGCCAGCAGTTCAAACGGACTAGCGGGTAGAGGTGTCGATACGCAGTATTTT. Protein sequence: CASSSNGLAGRGVDTQYF.

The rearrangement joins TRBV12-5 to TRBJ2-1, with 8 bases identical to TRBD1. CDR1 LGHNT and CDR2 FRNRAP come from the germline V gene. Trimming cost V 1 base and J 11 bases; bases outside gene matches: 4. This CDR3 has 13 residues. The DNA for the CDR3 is TGTGCTAGTGGTTTGGGGGACAGGCGACAGCAGTTCTTC. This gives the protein CASGLGDRRQQFF. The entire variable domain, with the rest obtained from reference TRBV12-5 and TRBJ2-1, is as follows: DARVTQTPRHKVTEMGQEVTMRCQPILGHNTVFWYRQTMMQGLELLAYFRNRAPLDDSGMPKDRFSAEMPDATLATLKIQPSEPRDSAVYFCASGLGDRRQQFFGPGTRLTVL.

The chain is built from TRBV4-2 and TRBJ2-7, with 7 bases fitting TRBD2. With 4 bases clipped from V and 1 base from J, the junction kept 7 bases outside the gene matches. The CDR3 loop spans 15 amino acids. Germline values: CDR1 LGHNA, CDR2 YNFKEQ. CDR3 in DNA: TGTGCCAGCAGCCCTGGGACTACCCCTTCCTACGAGCAGTACTTC. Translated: CASSPGTTPSYEQYF.

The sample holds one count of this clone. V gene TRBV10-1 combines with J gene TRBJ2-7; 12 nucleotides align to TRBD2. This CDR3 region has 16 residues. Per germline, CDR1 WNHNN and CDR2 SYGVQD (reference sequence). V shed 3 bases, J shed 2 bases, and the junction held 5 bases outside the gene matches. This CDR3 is CASSDLTSGSTYEQYF. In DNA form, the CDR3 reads TGCGCCAGCAGTGATCTGACTAGCGGGAGCACCTACGAGCAGTACTTC.

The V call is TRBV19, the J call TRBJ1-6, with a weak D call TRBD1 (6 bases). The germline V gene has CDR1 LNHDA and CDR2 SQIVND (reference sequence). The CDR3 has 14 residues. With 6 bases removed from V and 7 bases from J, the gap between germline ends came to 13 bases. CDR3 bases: TGTGCCAGTAGAGCAGGGGATTGGAATTCACCCCTCCACTTT. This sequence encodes CASRAGDWNSPLHF.

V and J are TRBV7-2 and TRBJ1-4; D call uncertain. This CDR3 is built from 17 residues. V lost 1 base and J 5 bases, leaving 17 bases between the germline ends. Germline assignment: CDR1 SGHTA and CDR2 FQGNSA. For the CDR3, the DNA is TGTGCCAGCAGCTTAGGTGGAGCCGGAGAAGAAAATGAAAAACTGTTTTTT. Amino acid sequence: CASSLGGAGEENEKLFF.

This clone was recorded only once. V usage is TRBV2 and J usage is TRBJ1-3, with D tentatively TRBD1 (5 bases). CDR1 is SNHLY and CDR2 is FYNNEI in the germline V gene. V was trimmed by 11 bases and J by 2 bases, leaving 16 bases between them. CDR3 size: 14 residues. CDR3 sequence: CAVLLAGTGNTIYF. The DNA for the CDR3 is TGTGCCGTCTTGTTGGCAGGGACTGGAAACACCATATATTTT.

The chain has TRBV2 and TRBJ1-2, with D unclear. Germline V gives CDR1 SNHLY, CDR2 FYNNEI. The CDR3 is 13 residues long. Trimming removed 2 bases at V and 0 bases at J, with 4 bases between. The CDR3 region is CASSEQPNYGYTF. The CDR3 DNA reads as TGTGCCAGCAGTGAACAGCCTAACTATGGCTACACCTTC.

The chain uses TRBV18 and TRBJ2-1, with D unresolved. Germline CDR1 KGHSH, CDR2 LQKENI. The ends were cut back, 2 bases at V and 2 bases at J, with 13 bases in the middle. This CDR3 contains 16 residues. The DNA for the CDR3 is TGTGCCAGCTCACCAGATGGACGGGTAACCTACAATGAGCAGTTCTTC. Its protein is CASSPDGRVTYNEQFF.

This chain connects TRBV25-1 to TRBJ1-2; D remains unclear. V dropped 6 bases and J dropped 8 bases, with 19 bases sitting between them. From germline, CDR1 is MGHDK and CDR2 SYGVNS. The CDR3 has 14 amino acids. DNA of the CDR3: TGTGCCAGCAGAAAAACGGGCTCGAATAGGGGCTACACCTTC. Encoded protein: CASRKTGSNRGYTF.

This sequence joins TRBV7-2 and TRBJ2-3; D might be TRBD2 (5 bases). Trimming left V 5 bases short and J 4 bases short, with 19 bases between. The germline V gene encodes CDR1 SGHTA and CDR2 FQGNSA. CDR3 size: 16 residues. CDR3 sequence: CASSKSTWVGADTQYF. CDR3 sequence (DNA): TGTGCCAGCAGCAAATCGACATGGGTCGGGGCAGATACGCAGTATTTT.

The CDR3: CASSLDEYNQPQHF. CDR3 coding DNA: TGTGCCAGCAGCTTAGATGAGTACAATCAGCCCCAGCATTTT. The gene calls are TRBV11-2 and TRBJ1-5; D is undetermined. Trimming removed 0 bases from V and 3 bases from J, with 6 bases in between. This CDR3 comprises 14 residues. Germline CDR1 is SGHAT and CDR2 is FQNNGV.

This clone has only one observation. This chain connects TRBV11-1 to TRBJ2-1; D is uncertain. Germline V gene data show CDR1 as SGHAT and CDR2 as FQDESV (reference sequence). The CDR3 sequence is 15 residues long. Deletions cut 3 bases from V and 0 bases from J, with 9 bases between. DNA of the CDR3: TGTGCCAGCAGCTTCGGCCAGAGCTCCTACAATGAGCAGTTCTTC. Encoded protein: CASSFGQSSYNEQFF.